This T cell receptor beta chain was documented in a study of blood T cell repertoires in COVID-19. About the study: Sample material is recorded as cDNA or gDNA derived from T cells, B-cell-depleted T cells, or PBMCs.

The table came from immunoSEQ multiplex PCR; TCRdb's copy has only in-frame clones and leaves some out. In the table there are 150,000 to 200,000 clones, about 92% of which are singletons. This CDR3 is 16 amino acids long. CDR1 and CDR2 from the germline V gene are SGDLS and YYNGEE. Unmatched junction bases numbered 12, after V lost 3 bases and J lost 8 bases. The chain has TRBV9 and TRBJ1-4; 8 bases agree with TRBD1. The receptor was derived from a man younger than 45 with COVID-19, enrolled during active disease. Sequences were obtained from peripheral blood. The CDR3 spells CASSASRGPSSEKLFF. CDR3 bases: TGTGCCAGCAGCGCTTCCAGGGGGCCCTCTTCAGAAAAACTGTTTTTT.